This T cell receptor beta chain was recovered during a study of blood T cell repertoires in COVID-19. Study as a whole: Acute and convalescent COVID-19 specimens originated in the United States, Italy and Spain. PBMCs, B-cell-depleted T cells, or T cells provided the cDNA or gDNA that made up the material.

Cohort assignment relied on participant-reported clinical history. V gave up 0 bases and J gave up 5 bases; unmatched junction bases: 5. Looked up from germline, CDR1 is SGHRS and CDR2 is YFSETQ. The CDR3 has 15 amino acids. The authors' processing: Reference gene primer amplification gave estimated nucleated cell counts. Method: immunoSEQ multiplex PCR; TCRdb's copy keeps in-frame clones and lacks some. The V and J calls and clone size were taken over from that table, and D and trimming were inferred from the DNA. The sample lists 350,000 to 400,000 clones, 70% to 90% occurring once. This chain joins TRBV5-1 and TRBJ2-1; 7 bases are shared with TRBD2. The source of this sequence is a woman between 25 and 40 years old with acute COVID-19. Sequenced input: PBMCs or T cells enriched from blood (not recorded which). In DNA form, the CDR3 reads TGCGCCAGCAGCTTGGCGGGGGGACCGAACAATGAGCAGTTCTTC. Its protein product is CASSLAGGPNNEQFF.